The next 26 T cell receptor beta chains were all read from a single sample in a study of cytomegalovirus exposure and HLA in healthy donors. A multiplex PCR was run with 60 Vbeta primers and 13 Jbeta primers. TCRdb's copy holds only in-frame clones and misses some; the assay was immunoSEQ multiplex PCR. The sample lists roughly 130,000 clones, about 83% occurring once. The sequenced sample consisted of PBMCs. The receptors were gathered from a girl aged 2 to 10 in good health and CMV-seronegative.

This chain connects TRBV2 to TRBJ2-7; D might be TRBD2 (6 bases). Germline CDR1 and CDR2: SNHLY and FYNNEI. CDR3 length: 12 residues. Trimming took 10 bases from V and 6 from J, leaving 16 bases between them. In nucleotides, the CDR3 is TGTGCCACCTTGACTAGTCGCGGCGAGCAGTACTTC. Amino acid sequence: CATLTSRGEQYF.

The CDR3 spells CASSLAGGDRDEKLFF. In DNA form, the CDR3 reads TGTGCCAGCAGCTTAGCAGGTGGGGACAGGGATGAAAAACTGTTTTTT. The chain joins TRBV7-9 to TRBJ1-4; 9 positions agree with TRBD1. CDR1 and CDR2 (germline): SEHNR, FQNEAQ (reference sequence). The CDR3 is 16 residues long. With V trimmed by 0 bases and J by 6 bases, 5 bases remained unmatched.

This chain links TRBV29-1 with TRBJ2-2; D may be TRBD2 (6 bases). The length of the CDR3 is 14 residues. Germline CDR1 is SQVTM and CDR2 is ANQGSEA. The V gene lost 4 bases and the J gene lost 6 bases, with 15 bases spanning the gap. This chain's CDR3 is CSVGLSASAGELFF. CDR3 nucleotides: TGCAGCGTTGGCCTTTCGGCTAGCGCCGGGGAGCTGTTTTTT.

For the CDR3, the DNA is TGTGCCAGCTCCCGGGACAGGGGTAACTATGGCTACACCTTC. Encoded protein: CASSRDRGNYGYTF. The J gene is TRBJ1-2, the V gene TRBV4-2; 10 positions agree with TRBD1. V lost 8 bases and J lost 1; bases outside the gene matches: 4. Germline V gene sequence: CDR1 LGHNA, CDR2 YNFKEQ. This CDR3 region has 14 residues.

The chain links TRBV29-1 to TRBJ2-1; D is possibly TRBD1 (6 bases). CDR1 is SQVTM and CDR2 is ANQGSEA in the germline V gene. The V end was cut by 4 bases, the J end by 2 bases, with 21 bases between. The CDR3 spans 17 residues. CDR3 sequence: CSVVGHPKQGAYNEQFF. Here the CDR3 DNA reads TGCAGCGTTGTGGGGCACCCTAAACAGGGAGCCTACAATGAGCAGTTCTTC.

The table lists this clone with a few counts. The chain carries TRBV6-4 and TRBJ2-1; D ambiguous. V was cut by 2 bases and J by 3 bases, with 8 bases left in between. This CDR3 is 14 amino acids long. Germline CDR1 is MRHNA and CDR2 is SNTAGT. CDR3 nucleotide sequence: TGTGCCAGCAGTGACGCGCCTCACTACAATGAGCAGTTCTTC. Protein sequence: CASSDAPHYNEQFF.

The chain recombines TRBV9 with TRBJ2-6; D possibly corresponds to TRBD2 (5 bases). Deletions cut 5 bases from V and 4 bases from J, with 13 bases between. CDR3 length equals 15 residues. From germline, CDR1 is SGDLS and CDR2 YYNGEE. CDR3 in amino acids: CASSAEGGGANVLTF. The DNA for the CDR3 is TGTGCCAGCAGTGCTGAGGGTGGCGGGGCCAACGTCCTGACTTTC.

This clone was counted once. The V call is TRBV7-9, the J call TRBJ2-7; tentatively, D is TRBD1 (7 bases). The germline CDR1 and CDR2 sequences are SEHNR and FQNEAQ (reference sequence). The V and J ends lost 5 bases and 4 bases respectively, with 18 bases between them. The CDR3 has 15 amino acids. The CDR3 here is CASSRTGVRGYEQYF. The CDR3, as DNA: TGTGCCAGCAGCCGTACAGGGGTCCGGGGGTACGAGCAGTACTTC. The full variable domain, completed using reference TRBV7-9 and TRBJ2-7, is DTGVSQNPRHKITKRGQNVTFRCDPISEHNRLYWYRQTLGQGPEFLTYFQNEAQLEKSRLLSDRFSAERPKGSFSTLEIQRTEQGDSAMYLCASSRTGVRGYEQYFGPGTRLTVT.

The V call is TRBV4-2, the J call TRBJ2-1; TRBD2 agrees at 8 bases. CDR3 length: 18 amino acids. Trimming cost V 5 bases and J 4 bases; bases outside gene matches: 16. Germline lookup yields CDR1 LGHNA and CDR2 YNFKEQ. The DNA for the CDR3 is TGTGCCAGCAGCGCCTCCTCAGCGGGACTAGTCGGATACAATGAGCAGTTCTTC. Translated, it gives CASSASSAGLVGYNEQFF.

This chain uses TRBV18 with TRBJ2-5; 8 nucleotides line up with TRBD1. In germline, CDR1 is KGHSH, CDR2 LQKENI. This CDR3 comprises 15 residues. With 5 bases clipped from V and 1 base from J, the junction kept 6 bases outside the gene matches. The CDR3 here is CASSMDQGAQETQYF. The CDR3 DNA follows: TGTGCCAGCTCAATGGATCAGGGGGCCCAAGAGACCCAGTACTTC. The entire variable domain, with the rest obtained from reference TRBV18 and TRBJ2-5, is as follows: NAGVMQNPRHLVRRRGQEARLRCSPMKGHSHVYWYRQLPEEGLKFMVYLQKENIIDESGMPKERFSAEFPKEGPSILRIQQVVRGDSAAYFCASSMDQGAQETQYFGPGTRLLVL.

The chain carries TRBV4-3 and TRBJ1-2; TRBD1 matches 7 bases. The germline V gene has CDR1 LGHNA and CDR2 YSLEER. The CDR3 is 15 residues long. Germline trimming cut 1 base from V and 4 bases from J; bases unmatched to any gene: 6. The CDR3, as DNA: TGCGCCAGCAGCCAAGTAGGCTACAGGGGCTATGGCTACACCTTC. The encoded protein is CASSQVGYRGYGYTF.

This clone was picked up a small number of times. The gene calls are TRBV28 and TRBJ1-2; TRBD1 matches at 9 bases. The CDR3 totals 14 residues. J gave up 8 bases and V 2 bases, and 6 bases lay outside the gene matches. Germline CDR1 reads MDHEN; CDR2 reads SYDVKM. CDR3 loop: CASSLRTGGQGYTF. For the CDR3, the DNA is TGTGCCAGCAGTTTACGTACAGGGGGCCAGGGCTACACCTTC.

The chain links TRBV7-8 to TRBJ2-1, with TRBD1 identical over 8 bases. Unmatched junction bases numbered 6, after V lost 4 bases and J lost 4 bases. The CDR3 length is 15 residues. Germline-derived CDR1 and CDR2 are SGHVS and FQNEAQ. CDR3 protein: CASSSDRARYNEQFF. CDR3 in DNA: TGTGCCAGCAGCTCGGACAGGGCTAGGTACAATGAGCAGTTCTTC. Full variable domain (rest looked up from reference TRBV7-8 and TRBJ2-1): GAGVSQSPRYKVAKRGQDVALRCDPISGHVSLFWYQQALGQGPEFLTYFQNEAQLDKSGLPSDRFFAERPEGSVSTLKIQRTQQEDSAVYLCASSSDRARYNEQFFGPGTRLTVL.

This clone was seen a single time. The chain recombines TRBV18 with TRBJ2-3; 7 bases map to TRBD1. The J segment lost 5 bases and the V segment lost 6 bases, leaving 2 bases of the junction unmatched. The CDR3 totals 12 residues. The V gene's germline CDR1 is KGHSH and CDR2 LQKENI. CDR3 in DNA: TGTGCCAGCTCGTCAGGGGGAGATACGCAGTATTTT. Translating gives CASSSGGDTQYF.

CDR3 loop: CASSLFPTGRNTGELFF. DNA of the CDR3: TGTGCCAGCAGTTTATTTCCAACCGGGAGGAACACCGGGGAGCTGTTTTTT. The chain links TRBV28 to TRBJ2-2; D may be TRBD2 (6 bases). Per the germline V gene, CDR1 is MDHEN and CDR2 is SYDVKM. Trimming removed 1 base from V and 1 base from J, with 13 bases in between. The length of the CDR3 is 17 residues.

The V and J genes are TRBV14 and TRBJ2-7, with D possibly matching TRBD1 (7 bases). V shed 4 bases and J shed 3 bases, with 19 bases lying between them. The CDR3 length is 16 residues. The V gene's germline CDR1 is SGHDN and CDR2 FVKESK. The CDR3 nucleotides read TGTGCCAGCAGCCCTCATCCGGGGGACAGTTACTACGAGCAGTACTTC. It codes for CASSPHPGDSYYEQYF.

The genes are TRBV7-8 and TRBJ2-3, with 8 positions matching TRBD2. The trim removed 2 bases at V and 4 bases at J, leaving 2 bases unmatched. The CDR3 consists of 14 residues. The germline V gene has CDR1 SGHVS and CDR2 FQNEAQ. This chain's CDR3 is CASSLREGSDTQYF. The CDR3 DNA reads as TGTGCCAGCAGCTTACGGGAGGGGTCAGATACGCAGTATTTT. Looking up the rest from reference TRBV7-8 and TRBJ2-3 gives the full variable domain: GAGVSQSPRYKVAKRGQDVALRCDPISGHVSLFWYQQALGQGPEFLTYFQNEAQLDKSGLPSDRFFAERPEGSVSTLKIQRTQQEDSAVYLCASSLREGSDTQYFGPGTRLTVL.

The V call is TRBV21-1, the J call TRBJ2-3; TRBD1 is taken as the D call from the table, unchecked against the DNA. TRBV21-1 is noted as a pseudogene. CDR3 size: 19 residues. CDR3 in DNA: TGTGCCAGCAGCAAAGACAGGGGCCTTCTAATAAACGGCACAGATACGCAGTATTTT. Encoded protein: CASSKDRGLLINGTDTQYF.

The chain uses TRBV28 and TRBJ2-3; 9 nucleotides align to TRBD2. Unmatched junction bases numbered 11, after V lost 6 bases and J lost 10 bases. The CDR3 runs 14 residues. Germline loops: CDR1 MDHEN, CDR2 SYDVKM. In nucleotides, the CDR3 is TGTGCCAGCAGCCCCCTGCGGGAGGGAGGGGCGCAGTATTTT. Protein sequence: CASSPLREGGAQYF.

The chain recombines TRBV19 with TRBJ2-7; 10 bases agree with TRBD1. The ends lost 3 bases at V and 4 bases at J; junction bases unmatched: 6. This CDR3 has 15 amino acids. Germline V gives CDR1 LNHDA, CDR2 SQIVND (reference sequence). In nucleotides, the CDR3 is TGTGCCAGTAGTATTGGACAGGGGGAGGGGTACGAGCAGTACTTC. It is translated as CASSIGQGEGYEQYF.

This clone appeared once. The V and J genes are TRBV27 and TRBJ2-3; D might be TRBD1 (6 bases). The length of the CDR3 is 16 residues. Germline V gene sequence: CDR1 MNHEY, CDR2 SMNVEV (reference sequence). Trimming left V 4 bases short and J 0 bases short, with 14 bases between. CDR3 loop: CASSSLKTGSTDTQYF. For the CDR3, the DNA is TGTGCCAGCAGTTCTCTCAAGACAGGAAGCACAGATACGCAGTATTTT.

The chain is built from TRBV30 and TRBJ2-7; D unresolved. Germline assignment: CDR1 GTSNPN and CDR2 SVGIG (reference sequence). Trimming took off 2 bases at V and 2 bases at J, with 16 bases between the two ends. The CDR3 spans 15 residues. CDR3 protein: CAWSPEVSRAYEQYF. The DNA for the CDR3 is TGTGCCTGGAGTCCCGAAGTTTCACGGGCCTACGAGCAGTACTTC.

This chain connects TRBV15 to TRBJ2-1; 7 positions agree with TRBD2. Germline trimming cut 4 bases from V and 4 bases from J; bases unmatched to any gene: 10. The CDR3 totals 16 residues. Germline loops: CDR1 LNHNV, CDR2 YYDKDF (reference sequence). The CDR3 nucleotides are TGTGCCACCAGCAAGGAAAGGACTAGGGGATACAATGAGCAGTTCTTC. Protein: CATSKERTRGYNEQFF.

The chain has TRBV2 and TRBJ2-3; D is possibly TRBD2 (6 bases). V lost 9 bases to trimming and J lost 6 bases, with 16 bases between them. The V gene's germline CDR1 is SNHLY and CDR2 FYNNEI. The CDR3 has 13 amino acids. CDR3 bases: TGTGCCAGTCGCATGAGGGGAGGCGATACGCAGTATTTT. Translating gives CASRMRGGDTQYF.

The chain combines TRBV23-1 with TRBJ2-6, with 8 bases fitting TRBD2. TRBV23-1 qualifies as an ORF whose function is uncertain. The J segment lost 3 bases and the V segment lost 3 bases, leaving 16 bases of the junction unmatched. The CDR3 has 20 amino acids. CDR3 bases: TGCGCCAGCAGTCACATGAAGCACAGCGGGAGCGGGTGTGGGGCCAACGTCCTGACTTTC. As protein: CASSHMKHSGSGCGANVLTF.

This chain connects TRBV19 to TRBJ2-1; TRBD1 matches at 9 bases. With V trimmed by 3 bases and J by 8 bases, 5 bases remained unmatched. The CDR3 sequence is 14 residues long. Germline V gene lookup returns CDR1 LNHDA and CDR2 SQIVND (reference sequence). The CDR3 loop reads CASSMGTGNDEQFF. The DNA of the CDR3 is TGTGCCAGTAGTATGGGGACAGGGAACGATGAGCAGTTCTTC.